This TCR beta chain was profiled in a study of beta chain features in type 1 diabetes. About the study: In age, gender and cell yields, patients were similar to healthy donors. Findings and limits, study-wide: Shorter TCRB CDR3s, moderately but significantly so, marked every one of the four CD4+ subsets in Type 1 diabetes patients. Patients' naive, central memory and regulatory TCRB repertoires appeared more alike than those of healthy donors.

Expressed TCRB transcripts were sequenced because the isolated RNA had all been reverse transcribed beforehand. Sequencing used immunoSEQ multiplex PCR; TCRdb keeps in-frame clones, though not all of them. The sample holds hundreds of thousands of clones, 14% seen once. A word on this clone: The antigen is unknown.

J gave up 8 bases and V 4 bases, and 10 bases lay outside the gene matches. CDR1 MNHNS and CDR2 SASEGT come from the germline V gene. The CDR3 covers 15 residues. The J gene is TRBJ1-2, the V gene TRBV6-1; TRBD1 aligns across 10 bases. Sample: central memory CD4+ T cells from blood. The receptor comes from a man younger than 45 in good health. The CDR3 region has the DNA TGTGCCAGCAGTGTGGACAGGGGGACTTGGGAGGGCTACACCTTC. Translating it yields CASSVDRGTWEGYTF.